The source of this T cell receptor (beta chain) is a study of T cell responses to AZD1222 COVID-19 vaccine (TCRdb year 2021). For the study in its entirety: AZD1222 recipients with second doses at about 4 weeks or about 12 weeks were pooled, because spike-specific TCR depth and breadth did not differ between schedules. A total of roughly 240 trial participants underwent TCR sequencing, of whom 200 to 220 received two doses of AZD1222 and 26 received two doses of the MenACWY control vaccine. Trial participants were enrolled by age into subgroups of 18-55, 56-69 and 70-plus years, and around 150, 29 and 61 TCR-sequenced participants, respectively, were included in these subgroups. Results and caveats for the whole study, not just this receptor: Because no day 14 peak-response samples were available, repertoires were characterized only after the peak T cell response. After two AZD1222 doses, spike-specific TCR breadth and depth were significantly higher than at day 0 and than in MenACWY recipients. The 56-69-year group was small, and its depth increase did not reach significance, likely because of low power. Epitopes outside the regions mutated in the B.1.351 and B.1.1.7 variants were reportedly recognized by nearly half of the unique spike-specific TCRs. The whole spike protein was spanned by vaccine-associated CD4 TCRs, and dominant responses were seen in regions 160-218 and 743-854. Participants were mostly white British, with more females than males. The authors suggested clonal diversity may have been underestimated. Only five or six AZD1222 recipients were SARS-CoV-2 seropositive at baseline, limiting conclusions about previously exposed vaccinees.

The CDR3 regions of human TCRbeta chains were analyzed by immunosequencing. The study's own analysis went as follows. TCRs in the repertoires were compared against a reference library of SARS-CoV-2-specific TCRs that had been generated with the MIRA antigen-specificity platform. Breadth meant the fraction of unique TCRs that were SARS-CoV-2-associated, whereas depth meant the fraction of total T cells that were SARS-CoV-2-associated. Each spike-specific TCR was assigned to its reactive spike region and to a CD4 or CD8 class using the MIRA data. Log10-transformed breadth and depth values were compared by one-way ANOVA with Sidak's multiple comparisons tests. This immuneACCESS table, as held by TCRdb, lists in-frame sequences with V and J called but not all clones. Of the missing ones, under half trace to an unresolved V gene in checked studies; the others have no known cause. That table gives V, J and clone size, and the DNA gave D and trimming. Recorded for this sample are roughly 110,000 clones; under 95% of them occurred a single time. 20% to 25% of the sample is taken by the ten largest.

Details on this clone: Its antigen is not yet known. No base-level quality is on record; no much larger clone is a single base apart.

According to the study, the label for this sample's time point signals: baseline before first vaccination. Samples from vaccinated people were obtained from the UK trials COV001 and COV002, which included a single-blind randomized controlled phase 2/3 trial of AZD1222 (ChAdOx1 nCoV-19) in healthy adults. For TCRbeta chain sequencing, PBMC samples were collected from trial participants at day 0 and at day 28 after the second dose. For CDR1 and CDR2, the germline V gene lists MNHEY and SVGEGT. Deletion took 6 bases off V and 7 bases off J, with a span of 19 bases between the germline ends. The CDR3 runs 14 amino acids, cysteine and phenylalanine included. The CDR3 DNA has 42 bases and is translated from base 1.

This sequence uses TRBV6-2 or TRBV6-3 and TRBJ2-7, with the identity of the D gene unclear. This sequence originates from an adult in good health. The sample in question was peripheral blood, obtained on day 0 of AZD1222 vaccination. The CDR3 region reads CASSPGPLVAEQYF. The DNA is TGTGCCAGCAGCCCCGGACCCCTGGTGGCTGAGCAGTACTTC.